This T cell receptor (beta chain) was identified during a study of blood T cells in healthy people across ages. Through a sample-barcoded 5' primer and a J-beta primer mix, a second PCR was run for roughly 6 to 11 cycles. TCRdb redid the calling of the 5' RACE reads with MiXCR, one entry per CDR3 protein. Among approximately 800,000 distinct CDR3 sequences listed, 20% to 25% were seen once. The V gene's germline CDR1 is SGHKS and CDR2 YYEKEE (reference sequence). V gave up 5 bases and J gave up 8 bases, with 19 bases separating them. The CDR3 consists of 15 residues. The sample was also reused in another study, on T cells of mothers and their children.

The material sequenced was blood. The chain combines TRBV5-5 with TRBJ1-4; D may be TRBD1 (6 bases). The TCR sequence derives from a boy aged 5-17 years in good health. The CDR3 spells CASSFIQGMAEKLFF. The CDR3 DNA sequence: TGTGCCAGCAGTTTTATACAGGGCATGGCAGAAAAACTGTTTTTT.